This entry lists 27 T cell receptor beta chains sequenced from one sample in a study of T cell changes during pregnancy in multiple sclerosis. TCRdb keeps only in-frame clones here, not all; method: immunoSEQ multiplex PCR. In the table there are approximately 88,000 clones, almost 95% of which are singletons. Material: peripheral blood, obtained in the third trimester of pregnancy. The receptors come from a female donor with multiple sclerosis, enrolled in a pregnancy study.

This clone was recorded once. The rearrangement joins TRBV7-9 to TRBJ2-1; 11 bases map to TRBD2. The CDR3 has 15 residues. With V trimmed by 5 bases and J by 3 bases, 3 bases remained unmatched. The V gene's germline CDR1 is SEHNR and CDR2 FQNEAQ (reference sequence). DNA of the CDR3: TGTGCCAGCAGCCCCGGGACTAGCGGCTACAATGAGCAGTTCTTC. Amino acid sequence: CASSPGTSGYNEQFF.

The chain links TRBV28 to TRBJ2-1; D is undetermined. The V gene's germline CDR1 is MDHEN and CDR2 SYDVKM. The CDR3 consists of 16 residues. The V and J ends lost 6 bases and 2 bases respectively, with 17 bases between them. DNA of the CDR3: TGTGCCAGCAGCCCCGTTGGAGCGCGTCCCTACAATGAGCAGTTCTTC. It encodes CASSPVGARPYNEQFF. Full variable domain (outside the CDR3, taken from reference TRBV28 and TRBJ2-1): DVKVTQSSRYLVKRTGEKVFLECVQDMDHENMFWYRQDPGLGLRLIYFSYDVKMKEKGDIPEGYSVSREKKERFSLILESASTNQTSMYLCASSPVGARPYNEQFFGPGTRLTVL.

This clone showed up just once. V gene TRBV13 combines with J gene TRBJ1-3; 8 bases align to TRBD1. The germline V gene encodes CDR1 PRHDT and CDR2 FYEKMQ (reference sequence). This CDR3 is 16 amino acids long. The V gene end was trimmed by 0 bases and the J gene end by 3 bases; junction bases not matched to a gene: 4. This CDR3 is CASSLGQGGHGNTIYF. CDR3 DNA sequence: TGTGCCAGCAGCTTAGGACAGGGGGGCCATGGAAACACCATATATTTT.

This chain links TRBV15 with TRBJ2-1; 8 bases fit TRBD1. The germline V gene encodes CDR1 LNHNV and CDR2 YYDKDF (reference sequence). The CDR3 contains 15 residues. Trimming removed 2 bases from V and 0 bases from J; junction bases left unmatched: 0. For the CDR3, the DNA is TGTGCCACCAGCAGAACAGGGGGCTCCTACAATGAGCAGTTCTTC. Its protein is CATSRTGGSYNEQFF.

The chain recombines TRBV19 with TRBJ1-2; D unclear. CDR3 length: 13 amino acids. Germline CDR1 is LNHDA and CDR2 is SQIVND (reference sequence). With 3 bases removed from V and 0 bases from J, the gap between germline ends came to 5 bases. CDR3 region: CASSISPNYGYTF. The CDR3 nucleotides read TGTGCCAGTAGTATTAGTCCTAACTATGGCTACACCTTC.

This rearrangement joins TRBV5-1 to TRBJ2-1, with 11 nucleotides matching TRBD1. The CDR3 length is 15 residues. The germline V gene encodes CDR1 SGHRS and CDR2 YFSETQ. With V trimmed by 4 bases and J by 5 bases, 5 bases remained unmatched. CDR3 sequence reads: CASSARDRGDNEQFF. CDR3 DNA: TGCGCCAGCAGCGCCCGGGACAGGGGGGACAATGAGCAGTTCTTC. The whole variable domain, filled in from reference TRBV5-1 and TRBJ2-1, reads KAGVTQTPRYLIKTRGQQVTLSCSPISGHRSVSWYQQTPGQGLQFLFEYFSETQRNKGNFPGRFSGRQFSNSRSEMNVSTLELGDSALYLCASSARDRGDNEQFFGPGTRLTVL.

This chain joins TRBV4-1 and TRBJ2-3; D is unresolved. V shed 0 bases and J shed 0 bases, with 4 bases lying between them. This CDR3 region has 14 residues. CDR1 MGHRA and CDR2 YSYEKL come from the germline V gene. CDR3 in amino acids: CASSQDPSTDTQYF. The CDR3 region has the DNA TGCGCCAGCAGCCAAGACCCTAGCACAGATACGCAGTATTTT.

J is TRBJ2-3 and V is TRBV5-1, with a possible D match to TRBD1 (6 bases). The CDR3 extends over 14 amino acids. Trimming cost V 5 bases and J 0 bases, with 10 bases left between them. Germline CDR1 reads SGHRS; CDR2 reads YFSETQ. The CDR3 reads CASRGTYSTDTQYF. CDR3 DNA: TGCGCCAGCAGGGGGACATACAGCACAGATACGCAGTATTTT.

The chain has TRBV18 and TRBJ1-3; D gene unclear. The CDR3 extends over 15 amino acids. V lost 5 bases, J lost 4 bases, and 15 bases lay in between. Looked up from germline, CDR1 is KGHSH and CDR2 is LQKENI. CDR3 in amino acids: CASSTGPGYGNTIYF. The CDR3 region has the DNA TGTGCCAGCTCAACTGGACCGGGATACGGAAACACCATATATTTT.

V is TRBV5-8 and J is TRBJ2-2; D is undetermined. This CDR3 is 13 amino acids long. Looked up from germline, CDR1 is SGHTS and CDR2 is YDEGEE. Trimming cost V 5 bases and J 1 base, with 6 bases left between them. The CDR3 reads CASRSLNTGELFF. As DNA, the CDR3 is TGTGCCAGCAGGTCGTTGAACACCGGGGAGCTGTTTTTT.

V gene TRBV15 combines with J gene TRBJ2-3; unclear D gene. The CDR3 consists of 15 residues. The germline V gene has CDR1 LNHNV and CDR2 YYDKDF (reference sequence). Between the trimmed V and J ends, which lost 5 bases and 0 bases, there was a span of 12 bases. CDR3 sequence (DNA): TGTGCCACCAGCCGAGGTGACATCAGCACAGATACGCAGTATTTT. Translation: CATSRGDISTDTQYF. Using reference TRBV15 and TRBJ2-3 for the parts outside the CDR3, the full variable domain is DAMVIQNPRYQVTQFGKPVTLSCSQTLNHNVMYWYQQKSSQAPKLLFHYYDKDFNNEADTPDNFQSRRPNTSFCFLDIRSPGLGDTAMYLCATSRGDISTDTQYFGPGTRLTVL.

The chain employs TRBV28 and TRBJ2-3, with 14 bases aligning to TRBD2. CDR3 length: 18 amino acids. The germline CDR1 and CDR2 sequences are MDHEN and SYDVKM. Trimming removed 5 bases from V and 0 bases from J; junction bases left unmatched: 7. CDR3 loop: CASSPGTSGRISTDTQYF. CDR3 DNA sequence: TGTGCCAGCAGTCCCGGGACTAGCGGGAGAATTAGCACAGATACGCAGTATTTT.

The genes are TRBV4-2 and TRBJ2-1; 8 bases match TRBD2. This CDR3 comprises 17 residues. Germline CDR1 reads LGHNA; CDR2 reads YNFKEQ. V gave up 1 base and J gave up 2 bases; unmatched junction bases: 7. CDR3 DNA: TGTGCCAGCAGCCAAGCACTAGCGGCCCTTCCCTACAATGAGCAGTTCTTC. This gives the protein CASSQALAALPYNEQFF.

The J gene is TRBJ1-2, the V gene TRBV28, with D maybe TRBD1 (6 bases). There are 15 residues in the CDR3. Germline CDR1 and CDR2: MDHEN and SYDVKM. V shed 0 bases and J shed 8 bases, with 16 bases lying between them. Here the CDR3 DNA reads TGTGCCAGCAGTTTATGGTACGGGGGGCAGAGGGGCTACACCTTC. Translation: CASSLWYGGQRGYTF.

This clone has only a few counts. The J gene is TRBJ1-2, the V gene TRBV19, with 7 bases matching TRBD1. Germline CDR1 and CDR2: LNHDA and SQIVND (reference sequence). The CDR3 is made up of 16 amino acids. V trimming: 6 bases; J trimming: 4 bases; junction bases outside the gene matches: 14. The CDR3: CASSSPGKGAVYGYTF. CDR3 DNA: TGTGCCAGTAGCTCCCCGGGGAAGGGGGCCGTCTATGGCTACACCTTC.

The chain uses TRBV7-8 and TRBJ1-4, with TRBD1 matching 8 bases. Germline V gene sequence: CDR1 SGHVS, CDR2 FQNEAQ. This CDR3 has 15 amino acids. V lost 5 bases, J lost 7 bases, and 9 bases stayed unmatched. The CDR3 DNA is TGTGCCAGCAGCCTCAGGGGGCAGGGAGGTGAAAAACTGTTTTTT. It translates to CASSLRGQGGEKLFF.

The chain employs TRBV30 and TRBJ2-2; 8 nucleotides line up with TRBD1. CDR1 and CDR2 (germline): GTSNPN, SVGIG (reference sequence). The junction had 3 bases not matched to a gene; V was cut back by 0 bases and J by 6 bases. The CDR3 consists of 14 residues. The CDR3 region is CAWSVQGGPGELFF. The CDR3 nucleotides are TGTGCCTGGAGTGTACAGGGGGGACCCGGGGAGCTGTTTTTT.

The chain carries TRBV2 and TRBJ1-2; 7 bases are a match to TRBD1. V lost 3 bases, J lost 4 bases, and 2 bases stayed unmatched. Germline V gives CDR1 SNHLY, CDR2 FYNNEI. The CDR3 has 13 amino acids. DNA of the CDR3: TGTGCCAGCAGTGAGCGGGACAGCTATGGCTACACCTTC. Its translation: CASSERDSYGYTF.

CDR3 sequence reads: CASSPPGQGYNEQFF. CDR3 DNA: TGTGCCAGCAGCCCTCCGGGACAGGGCTACAATGAGCAGTTCTTC. The chain joins TRBV13 to TRBJ2-1; 9 bases match TRBD1. From germline, CDR1 is PRHDT and CDR2 FYEKMQ (reference sequence). This CDR3 has 15 residues. With V trimmed by 5 bases and J by 3 bases, 5 bases remained unmatched.

The chain recombines TRBV19 with TRBJ2-7, with 8 bases lining up with TRBD2. Germline V CDR1 and CDR2: LNHDA, SQIVND (reference sequence). The trim removed 3 bases at V and 4 bases at J, leaving 5 bases unmatched. The CDR3 is made up of 14 amino acids. CDR3 region: CASSMGLAGYEQYF. CDR3 coding DNA: TGTGCCAGTAGTATGGGGCTAGCGGGTTACGAGCAGTACTTC.

V usage is TRBV28 and J usage is TRBJ2-3; the match to TRBD2 covers 7 bases. CDR1 is MDHEN and CDR2 is SYDVKM in the germline V gene. CDR3 size: 14 residues. V gave up 8 bases and J gave up 6 bases; unmatched junction bases: 11. The DNA for the CDR3 is TGTGCCAGCCGTGTGGGAGGGGAACGCGATACGCAGTATTTT. This codes for CASRVGGERDTQYF.

The chain is built from TRBV29-1 and TRBJ2-2; 9 nucleotides align to TRBD2. The CDR3 has 14 amino acids. V was clipped by 4 bases and J by 7 bases; unmatched bases: 7. Looked up from germline, CDR1 is SQVTM and CDR2 is ANQGSEA. CDR3 coding DNA: TGCAGCGTTGCTATAGCGGGAGTTAACGGGGAGCTGTTTTTT. This gives the protein CSVAIAGVNGELFF.

Here the CDR3 reads CASGSRSSYEQYF. CDR3 sequence (DNA): TGTGCCAGCGGGAGCCGAAGCTCCTACGAGCAGTACTTC. The chain recombines TRBV7-9 with TRBJ2-7; tentatively, D is TRBD2 (5 bases). Per germline, CDR1 SEHNR and CDR2 FQNEAQ (reference sequence). The CDR3 has 13 amino acids. Trimming took off 8 bases at V and 0 bases at J, with 11 bases between the two ends.

The V and J genes are TRBV7-3 and TRBJ1-1; the match to TRBD1 covers 7 bases. The ends lost 6 bases at V and 10 bases at J; junction bases unmatched: 11. The CDR3 is 13 amino acids. CDR1 and CDR2 (germline): SGHTA, FQGTGA. This CDR3 reads CASSAGQAERAFF. The CDR3 region has the DNA TGTGCCAGCAGTGCCGGACAGGCCGAGAGAGCTTTCTTT.

CDR3 DNA: TGTGCCAGTAGTTCGTCCGGGACATCTCAGCCCCAGCATTTT. It encodes CASSSSGTSQPQHF. The chain joins TRBV19 to TRBJ1-5, with D possibly matching TRBD1 (6 bases). There are 14 residues in the CDR3. The V gene's germline CDR1 is LNHDA and CDR2 SQIVND (reference sequence). V shed 5 bases and J shed 6 bases, with 14 bases lying between them.

V usage is TRBV5-6 and J usage is TRBJ2-7; unclear D gene. V lost 6 bases and J 0 bases, leaving 13 bases between the germline ends. This CDR3 is 14 amino acids long. Germline lookup yields CDR1 SGHDT and CDR2 YYEEEE. The CDR3 region is CASTLRRSSYEQYF. CDR3 nucleotide sequence: TGTGCCAGCACCCTCCGACGGAGCTCCTACGAGCAGTACTTC.

The chain has TRBV7-9 and TRBJ1-1, with D uncertain. Deletions cut 1 base from V and 1 base from J, with 10 bases between. The CDR3 has 15 amino acids. CDR1 is SEHNR and CDR2 is FQNEAQ in the germline V gene (reference sequence). CDR3 residues: CASSLGRSGNTEAFF. CDR3 DNA sequence: TGTGCCAGCAGCTTAGGTAGGTCGGGGAACACTGAAGCTTTCTTT.